The 28 T cell receptor beta chains below come from one sample, sequenced in a study of OX40 agonist ivuxolimab in advanced cancers. Only in-frame clones appear in the TCRdb table, and some are missing; sequencing was by immunoSEQ multiplex PCR. The sample gives tens of thousands of clones, under 85% of which show up once; approximately 3.3% is in the top ten. The sample was CD4+ or CD8+ T cells sorted from blood, taken in a trial of the OX40 agonist ivuxolimab. The source is an adult with an advanced solid tumor such as melanoma, head and neck, liver or kidney cancer.

J is TRBJ1-5 and V is TRBV7-9, with D possibly TRBD1 on 6 matching bases. Germline CDR1 reads SEHNR; CDR2 reads FQNEAQ (reference sequence). This CDR3 region has 15 residues. Trimming stripped 7 bases from V and 6 bases from J, with 19 bases between. CDR3 in amino acids: CASNKGGSVSQPQHF. Here the CDR3 DNA reads TGTGCCAGCAACAAGGGGGGGTCAGTAAGTCAGCCCCAGCATTTT.

This chain connects TRBV5-1 to TRBJ2-1; D might be TRBD2 (5 bases). V lost 0 bases and J lost 8, with 9 bases in between. This CDR3 region has 13 residues. Germline CDR1 and CDR2: SGHRS and YFSETQ. The CDR3 nucleotides read TGCGCCAGCAGCTTGGCCGGGGTGGATGAGCAGTTCTTC. It translates to CASSLAGVDEQFF.

The chain is built from TRBV19 and TRBJ1-5; the D is unclear. The V and J ends lost 5 bases and 2 bases respectively, with 16 bases between them. CDR1 LNHDA and CDR2 SQIVND come from the germline V gene (reference sequence). This CDR3 is 16 amino acids long. The CDR3 protein is CASSGLGRGGNQPQHF. The CDR3 coding sequence is TGTGCCAGTAGTGGGTTGGGCAGAGGAGGCAATCAGCCCCAGCATTTT.

This clone is a singleton in its sample. This chain joins TRBV28 and TRBJ1-5; D remains ambiguous. With 4 bases removed from V and 7 bases from J, the gap between germline ends came to 11 bases. CDR1 is MDHEN, CDR2 SYDVKM, per germline. CDR3 length: 13 residues. CDR3 loop: CASSSQWGQPQHF. CDR3 sequence (DNA): TGTGCCAGCAGTTCCCAGTGGGGACAGCCCCAGCATTTT.

The chain recombines TRBV2 with TRBJ1-2; unclear D gene. This CDR3 contains 12 residues. Germline CDR1 reads SNHLY; CDR2 reads FYNNEI. In DNA form, the CDR3 reads TGTGCGCTCCGATCCCGGGGCTATGGCTACACCTTC. Its protein product is CALRSRGYGYTF.

This chain connects TRBV6-1 to TRBJ1-3; unclear D gene. The CDR3 is 13 residues long. Germline V gene lookup returns CDR1 MNHNS and CDR2 SASEGT. Trimming stripped 3 bases from V and 4 bases from J, with 7 bases between. CDR3 region: CASSDMAGNTIYF. The CDR3 DNA reads TGTGCCAGCAGTGATATGGCCGGAAACACCATATATTTT.

This clone has a single count. The genes are TRBV19 and TRBJ2-7; 9 nucleotides line up with TRBD1. Germline loops: CDR1 LNHDA, CDR2 SQIVND (reference sequence). There are 15 residues in the CDR3. V gave up 4 bases and J gave up 0 bases; unmatched junction bases: 4. The DNA for the CDR3 is TGTGCCAGTAGTAACGACAGGGGGGCCTCCTACGAGCAGTACTTC. Translation: CASSNDRGASYEQYF.

The chain employs TRBV20-1 and TRBJ2-5; D gene ambiguous. V lost 7 bases, J lost 0 bases, and 6 bases lay in between. CDR1 DFQATT and CDR2 SNEGSKA come from the germline V gene (reference sequence). The CDR3 sequence is 11 residues long. Here the CDR3 reads CSGEDQETQYF. The CDR3 DNA reads TGCAGTGGAGAGGACCAAGAGACCCAGTACTTC.

This clone was seen a few times. The chain couples TRBV30 to TRBJ1-5; no clear D gene. The germline V and J ends were trimmed by 1 base and 7 bases, with 14 bases remaining between them. The CDR3 extends over 14 amino acids. Germline V gene data show CDR1 as GTSNPN and CDR2 as SVGIG (reference sequence). The CDR3 region is CAWSAHPGRQPQHF. CDR3 DNA sequence: TGTGCCTGGAGTGCTCATCCCGGCCGGCAGCCCCAGCATTTT.

The chain recombines TRBV5-1 with TRBJ2-7, with 8 bases lining up with TRBD1. The CDR3 has 14 residues. Germline trimming cut 5 bases from V and 4 bases from J; bases unmatched to any gene: 8. Germline V gene sequence: CDR1 SGHRS, CDR2 YFSETQ. In DNA form, the CDR3 reads TGCGCCAGCAGGCCCGGGACAGGAGTTTACGAGCAGTACTTC. It specifies CASRPGTGVYEQYF.

This clone was counted a few times. This sequence joins TRBV29-1 and TRBJ1-1; 8 bases agree with TRBD1. Trimming at V came to 3 bases and at J to 12 bases, leaving 6 bases not matched to a gene. Germline values: CDR1 SQVTM, CDR2 ANQGSEA. The CDR3 spans 11 residues. The CDR3 here is CSVDRGRRTFF. For the CDR3, the DNA is TGCAGCGTTGACAGGGGGCGCCGGACTTTCTTT.

This chain connects TRBV4-1 to TRBJ2-5; 7 nucleotides match TRBD2. The germline CDR1 and CDR2 sequences are MGHRA and YSYEKL. The trim removed 0 bases at V and 5 bases at J, leaving 12 bases unmatched. The CDR3 extends over 17 amino acids. DNA of the CDR3: TGCGCCAGCAGCCAAGACCCGACTAGCCCCACGCCCGAGACCCAGTACTTC. It encodes CASSQDPTSPTPETQYF.

The CDR3 sequence is CASSAGNYYEQYF. CDR3 coding DNA: TGTGCCAGCAGCGCCGGGAATTACTACGAGCAGTACTTC. The rearrangement joins TRBV6-1 to TRBJ2-7, with D tentatively TRBD2 (5 bases). The V end lost 6 bases, the J end lost 3 bases, and 12 bases lay between the germline ends. This CDR3 comprises 13 residues. Germline CDR1 and CDR2: MNHNS and SASEGT.

The genes are TRBV29-1 and TRBJ2-5, with D perhaps matching TRBD1 (5 bases). This CDR3 is 13 amino acids long. In germline, CDR1 is SQVTM, CDR2 ANQGSEA. Trimming took 2 bases from V and 2 from J, leaving 9 bases between them. CDR3 region: CSVERQTQETQYF. The CDR3 DNA is TGCAGCGTTGAACGACAGACACAAGAGACCCAGTACTTC. Complete variable domain (other parts from reference TRBV29-1 and TRBJ2-5): SAVISQKPSRDICQRGTSLTIQCQVDSQVTMMFWYRQQPGQSLTLIATANQGSEATYESGFVIDKFPISRPNLTFSTLTVSNMSPEDSSIYLCSVERQTQETQYFGPGTRLLVL.

The gene calls are TRBV4-2 and TRBJ2-2, with D perhaps matching TRBD2 (6 bases). CDR1 and CDR2 (germline): LGHNA, YNFKEQ. V was trimmed by 1 base and J by 3 bases, leaving 6 bases between them. The CDR3 consists of 14 residues. The CDR3 is CASSQGLDTGELFF. CDR3 DNA sequence: TGTGCCAGCAGCCAAGGACTAGACACCGGGGAGCTGTTTTTT.

The V call is TRBV20-1, the J call TRBJ2-7; D may be TRBD2 (5 bases). CDR1 and CDR2 (germline): DFQATT, SNEGSKA (reference sequence). The CDR3 has 11 amino acids. Trimming shortened V by 3 bases and J by 7 bases, and 10 bases separated the two germline ends. CDR3 coding DNA: TGCAGTGCTAGTTCCGGGAAGGAGCAGTACTTC. Its protein is CSASSGKEQYF.

The chain uses TRBV6-1 and TRBJ2-5, with a weak D call TRBD1 (5 bases). The CDR3 totals 12 residues. The germline V and J ends were trimmed by 5 bases and 5 bases, with 9 bases remaining between them. Germline values: CDR1 MNHNS, CDR2 SASEGT. The DNA for the CDR3 is TGTGCCAGCAGTCAGGGTGTGGAGACCCAGTACTTC. Translating gives CASSQGVETQYF.

The chain combines TRBV7-8 with TRBJ2-5; 9 nucleotides agree with TRBD1. The J segment lost 5 bases and the V segment lost 1 base, leaving 5 bases of the junction unmatched. The CDR3 contains 15 residues. Germline V CDR1 and CDR2: SGHVS, FQNEAQ. The chain's CDR3 is CASSLGGQGSETQYF. The CDR3 DNA is TGTGCCAGCAGCTTAGGGGGACAGGGAAGTGAGACCCAGTACTTC.

This chain joins TRBV6-1 and TRBJ1-6; tentatively, D is TRBD1 (6 bases). CDR1 and CDR2 (germline): MNHNS, SASEGT. CDR3 length: 14 amino acids. V lost 8 bases, J lost 4 bases, and 12 bases lay in between. CDR3 nucleotides: TGTGCCAGCGGCTTACAGGGTTATAATTCACCCCTCCACTTT. It is translated as CASGLQGYNSPLHF.

This chain joins TRBV6-5 and TRBJ2-6; D possibly corresponds to TRBD1 (5 bases). The germline V and J ends were trimmed by 0 bases and 4 bases, with 10 bases remaining between them. CDR3 size: 16 residues. Germline CDR1 and CDR2: MNHEY and SVGAGI. In DNA, the CDR3 is TGTGCCAGCAGTTACTCGAGTAGGGGCGGGGCCAACGTCCTGACTTTC. Its translation: CASSYSSRGGANVLTF.

The rearrangement joins TRBV7-3 to TRBJ2-3; D not resolved. The CDR3 length is 16 residues. The germline gives CDR1 SGHTA, CDR2 FQGTGA. Trimming cost V 5 bases and J 2 bases, with 17 bases left between them. For the CDR3, the DNA is TGTGCCAGCAGCCGATCCCCCGGACCGGACACAGATACGCAGTATTTT. This translates into CASSRSPGPDTDTQYF.

V and J are TRBV6-6 and TRBJ1-1; D gene uncertain. Germline V lookup: CDR1 MNHNY, CDR2 SVGAGI (reference sequence). V lost 7 bases and J lost 4, with 7 bases in between. This CDR3 has 11 residues. The CDR3, as DNA: TGTGCCAGCATACGAGCCACTGAAGCTTTCTTT. Its protein product is CASIRATEAFF.

The chain has TRBV7-2 and TRBJ2-7; D perhaps matches TRBD2 (7 bases). Germline V gene sequence: CDR1 SGHTA, CDR2 FQGNSA. The CDR3 extends over 14 amino acids. Trimming took off 5 bases at V and 6 bases at J, with 17 bases between the two ends. The CDR3 spells CASSKRGGGIEQYF. The CDR3 DNA sequence: TGTGCCAGCAGCAAGCGGGGAGGGGGAATCGAGCAGTACTTC.

V and J are TRBV6-6 and TRBJ1-4; possible D gene TRBD1, 5 bases. Trimming took 2 bases from V and 6 from J, leaving 10 bases between them. Germline CDR1 MNHNY, CDR2 SVGAGI (reference sequence). The CDR3 runs to 14 residues. The CDR3, as DNA: TGTGCCAGCAGTTACGAACAGGTGTATGAAAAACTGTTTTTT. Protein product: CASSYEQVYEKLFF.

V gene TRBV6-5 combines with J gene TRBJ2-3; 9 nucleotides align to TRBD2. Germline V gives CDR1 MNHEY, CDR2 SVGAGI. This CDR3 region has 15 residues. Trimming cost V 4 bases and J 4 bases; bases outside gene matches: 6. This CDR3 reads CASSFSGSTADTQYF. Written as DNA, the CDR3 is TGTGCCAGCAGTTTTAGCGGGAGTACGGCAGATACGCAGTATTTT.

This chain links TRBV4-1 with TRBJ2-3; TRBD2 aligns across 8 bases. V was clipped by 4 bases and J by 2 bases; unmatched bases: 5. This CDR3 spans 15 amino acids. Germline CDR1 is MGHRA and CDR2 is YSYEKL. CDR3 residues: CASSLIAGITDTQYF. The CDR3 DNA reads as TGCGCCAGCAGCCTGATAGCGGGAATCACAGATACGCAGTATTTT.

The chain carries TRBV29-1 and TRBJ1-1, with D possibly being TRBD1 (5 bases). The germline V gene encodes CDR1 SQVTM and CDR2 ANQGSEA. V gave up 3 bases and J gave up 4 bases, with 24 bases separating them. The CDR3 runs to 17 residues. Here the CDR3 reads CSVEWLDSTGLGTEAFF. CDR3 coding DNA: TGCAGCGTTGAGTGGCTTGACAGCACCGGCTTAGGCACTGAAGCTTTCTTT.

The sample holds one count of this clone. J is TRBJ2-7 and V is TRBV28; D perhaps matches TRBD1 (6 bases). The ends were cut back, 3 bases at V and 5 bases at J, with 14 bases in the middle. This CDR3 comprises 14 residues. The germline V gene has CDR1 MDHEN and CDR2 SYDVKM. CDR3 coding DNA: TGTGCCAGCAGTTTTGACAGGCCTCAGGACGAGCAGTACTTC. It yields the protein CASSFDRPQDEQYF.